The 7 T cell receptor beta chains below all came from one sample that was sequenced in a study of cytomegalovirus exposure and HLA in healthy donors. Use of 60 Vbeta and 13 Jbeta primers characterized the PCR. The protocol was immunoSEQ multiplex PCR, while the TCRdb copy is restricted to in-frame clones and leaves out a portion. The data contain 200,000 to 250,000 clones, around 88% of them seen just once; the ten biggest clones take up around 1%. Sample: PBMCs. These receptors all come from a woman younger than 35 in good health and CMV-seronegative.

The chain has TRBV7-9 and TRBJ2-7, with 7 bases fitting TRBD2. This CDR3 is 13 amino acids long. Per the germline V gene, CDR1 is SEHNR and CDR2 is FQNEAQ (reference sequence). After removal of 5 bases from V and 7 bases from J, the junction contained 8 bases not matched to a gene. The CDR3 sequence is CASSSGRAGEQYF. The CDR3 DNA is TGTGCCAGCAGCAGTGGGAGGGCCGGGGAGCAGTACTTC.

This clone has just one count. This chain's CDR3 is CASSQDGTGTYGYTF. CDR3 nucleotides: TGCGCCAGCAGCCAAGACGGGACAGGGACTTATGGCTACACCTTC. The chain combines TRBV4-3 with TRBJ1-2; TRBD1 matches at 9 bases. This CDR3 comprises 15 residues. Trimming cost V 0 bases and J 5 bases; bases outside gene matches: 4. Per germline, CDR1 LGHNA and CDR2 YSLEER.

There are a few counts of this clone. The J gene is TRBJ2-6, the V gene TRBV18; 7 bases fit TRBD1. Trimming cost V 3 bases and J 1 base; bases outside gene matches: 6. The CDR3 spans 17 residues. The germline gives CDR1 KGHSH, CDR2 LQKENI. The CDR3: CASSPTGMKSGANVLTF. The CDR3 bases are TGTGCCAGCTCACCGACAGGGATGAAGTCTGGGGCCAACGTCCTGACTTTC.

This rearrangement joins TRBV6-5 to TRBJ1-1; unclear D gene. CDR1 and CDR2 from the germline V gene are MNHEY and SVGAGI. The CDR3 loop spans 12 amino acids. Deletions cut 3 bases from V and 7 bases from J, with 9 bases between. CDR3 region: CASSYQIFEAFF. Written as DNA, the CDR3 is TGTGCCAGCAGTTATCAGATATTTGAAGCTTTCTTT.

The V gene is TRBV18, the J gene TRBJ2-5; D might be TRBD1 (6 bases). This CDR3 has 13 residues. Trimming stripped 3 bases from V and 7 bases from J, with 12 bases between. CDR1 is KGHSH and CDR2 is LQKENI in the germline V gene. The CDR3 sequence is CASSPRGVGTQYF. The CDR3 bases are TGTGCCAGCTCACCCAGGGGCGTGGGGACCCAGTACTTC.

This clone appeared once. The chain has TRBV5-1 and TRBJ2-5; 8 positions agree with TRBD2. CDR3 size: 14 residues. V gave up 7 bases and J gave up 4 bases; unmatched junction bases: 9. The germline V gene has CDR1 SGHRS and CDR2 YFSETQ. The CDR3 DNA reads as TGCGCCAGCTCCAGCGGGAGAGGAAGAGAGACCCAGTACTTC. Protein: CASSSGRGRETQYF.

The rearrangement joins TRBV7-9 to TRBJ1-4, with D hard to call. The CDR3 has 17 residues. Per the germline V gene, CDR1 is SEHNR and CDR2 is FQNEAQ (reference sequence). Trimming stripped 5 bases from V and 8 bases from J, with 24 bases between. This CDR3 is CASSPRSRHSVGEKLFF. The CDR3 region has the DNA TGTGCCAGCAGCCCCCGGTCCAGACACTCCGTGGGCGAAAAACTGTTTTTT. Together with reference TRBV7-9 and TRBJ1-4, the CDR3 gives the full variable domain: DTGVSQNPRHKITKRGQNVTFRCDPISEHNRLYWYRQTLGQGPEFLTYFQNEAQLEKSRLLSDRFSAERPKGSFSTLEIQRTEQGDSAMYLCASSPRSRHSVGEKLFFGSGTQLSVL.